The entry that follows covers one TCR beta chain sequence. Antigen unknown. The record originates from a study of tumor-infiltrating lymphocytes in primary liver carcinoma. General study points: Tumors and blood were compared for top-250-clone fraction, and tumors had the significantly higher value (p = 0.039).

TCR beta cDNA was made from roughly 500 ng total RNA with a constant-region primer. ARM-PCR was slightly modified, and three nested multiplex PCR rounds with it gave rise to the TCR beta libraries. TRBV1-TRBV30 forward primers and a C-beta reverse primer were used in the first two PCR rounds, which each ran for nine to ten cycles. TCRdb recomputed calls from the multiplex PCR reads with MiXCR, one row per CDR3 protein. This table holds about 97,000 distinct CDR3 sequences, around two thirds found once. The germline V gene has CDR1 SGHNT and CDR2 YENEEA. This CDR3 spans 16 amino acids. It was from roughly 20-30 mg of unsorted bulk tissue that RNA and DNA were co-extracted.

This TCR was recovered from a woman in her sixties or seventies with primary liver carcinoma and hepatitis B virus infection. Material for sequencing was liver tumor tissue from sampling region 2. Described subset: tumor region T2, inferior pole. The chain combines TRBV11-3 with TRBJ2-3; 10 nucleotides match TRBD2. As DNA, the CDR3 is TGTGCAGGCAGCGAGGGGCTAGCGGGGGGCACAGATACGCAGTATTTT. It specifies CAGSEGLAGGTDTQYF.